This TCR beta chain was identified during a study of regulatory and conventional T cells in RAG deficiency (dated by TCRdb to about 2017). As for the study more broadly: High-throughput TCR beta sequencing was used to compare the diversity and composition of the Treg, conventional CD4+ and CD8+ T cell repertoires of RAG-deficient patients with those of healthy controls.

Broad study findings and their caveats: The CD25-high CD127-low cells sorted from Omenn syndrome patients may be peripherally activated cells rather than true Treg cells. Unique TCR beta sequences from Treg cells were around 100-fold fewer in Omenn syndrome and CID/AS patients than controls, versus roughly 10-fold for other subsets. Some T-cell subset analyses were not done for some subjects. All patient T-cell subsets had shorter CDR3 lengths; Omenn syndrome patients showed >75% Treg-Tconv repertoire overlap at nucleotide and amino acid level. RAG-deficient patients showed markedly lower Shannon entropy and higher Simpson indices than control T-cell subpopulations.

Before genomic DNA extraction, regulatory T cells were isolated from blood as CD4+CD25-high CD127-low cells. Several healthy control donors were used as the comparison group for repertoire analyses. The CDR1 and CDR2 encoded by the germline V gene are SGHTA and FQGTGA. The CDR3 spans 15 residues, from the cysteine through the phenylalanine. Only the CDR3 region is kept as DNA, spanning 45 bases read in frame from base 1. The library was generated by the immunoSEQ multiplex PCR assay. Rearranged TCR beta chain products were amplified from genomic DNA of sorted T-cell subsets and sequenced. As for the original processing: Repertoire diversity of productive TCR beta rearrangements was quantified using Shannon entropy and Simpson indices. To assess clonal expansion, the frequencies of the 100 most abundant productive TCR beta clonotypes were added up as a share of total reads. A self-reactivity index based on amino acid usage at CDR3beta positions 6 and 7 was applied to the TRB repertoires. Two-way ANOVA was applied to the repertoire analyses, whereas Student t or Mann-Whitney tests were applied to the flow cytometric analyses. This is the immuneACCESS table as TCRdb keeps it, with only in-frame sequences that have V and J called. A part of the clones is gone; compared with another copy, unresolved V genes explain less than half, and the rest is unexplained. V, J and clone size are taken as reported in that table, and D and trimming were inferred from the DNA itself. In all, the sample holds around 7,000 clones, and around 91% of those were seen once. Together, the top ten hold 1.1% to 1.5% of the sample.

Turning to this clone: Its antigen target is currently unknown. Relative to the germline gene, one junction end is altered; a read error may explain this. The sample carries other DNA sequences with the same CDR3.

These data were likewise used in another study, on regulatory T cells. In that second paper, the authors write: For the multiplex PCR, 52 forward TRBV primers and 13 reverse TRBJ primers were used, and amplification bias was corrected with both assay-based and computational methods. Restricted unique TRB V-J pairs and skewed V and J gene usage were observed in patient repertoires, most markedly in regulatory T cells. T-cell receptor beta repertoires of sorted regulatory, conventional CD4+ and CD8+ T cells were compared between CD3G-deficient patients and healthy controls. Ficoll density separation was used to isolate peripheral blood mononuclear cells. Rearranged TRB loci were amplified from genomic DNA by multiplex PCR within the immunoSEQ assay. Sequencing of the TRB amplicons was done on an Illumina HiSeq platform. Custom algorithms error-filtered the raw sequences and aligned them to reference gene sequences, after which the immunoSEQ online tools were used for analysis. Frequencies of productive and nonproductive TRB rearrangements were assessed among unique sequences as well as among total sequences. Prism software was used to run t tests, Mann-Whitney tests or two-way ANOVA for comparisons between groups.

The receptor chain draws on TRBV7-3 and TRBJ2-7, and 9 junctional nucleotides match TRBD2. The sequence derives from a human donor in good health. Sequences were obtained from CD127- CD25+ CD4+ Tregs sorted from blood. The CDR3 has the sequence CASSLVASGVLEQYF. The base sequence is TGTGCCAGTAGCTTAGTAGCTAGCGGGGTCTTGGAGCAGTACTTC. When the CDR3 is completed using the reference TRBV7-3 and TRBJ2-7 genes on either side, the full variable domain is GAGVSQTPSNKVTEKGKYVELRCDPISGHTALYWYRQSLGQGPEFLIYFQGTGAADDSGLPNDRFFAVRPEGSVSTLKIQRTERGDSAVYLCASSLVASGVLEQYFGPGTRLTVT.